This T cell receptor (beta chain) is drawn from a study of blood T cell repertoires in COVID-19. At the level of the study: COVID-19 samples from acute and convalescent phases originated in the United States, Italy and Spain. From T cells, B-cell-depleted T cells, or PBMCs came the material, which was cDNA or gDNA.

The protocol was immunoSEQ multiplex PCR, while the TCRdb copy is restricted to in-frame clones and leaves out a portion. This sample yields some 200,000 clones, of which 75% to 90% are seen a single time; about 9.3% belongs to the top ten. The CDR3 loop spans 13 amino acids. Germline assignment: CDR1 SNHLY and CDR2 FYNNEI. V lost 3 bases to trimming and J lost 4 bases; unmatched junction nucleotides: 2. The TCR comes from a man aged 35 to 55 who had recovered from COVID-19. V and J are TRBV2 and TRBJ1-2; TRBD1 aligns across 7 bases. The sequencing input was PBMCs or T cells enriched from blood (not recorded which). The CDR3 bases are TGTGCCAGCAGTGAGGCAGGGGGCTATGGCTACACCTTC. Protein sequence: CASSEAGGYGYTF.